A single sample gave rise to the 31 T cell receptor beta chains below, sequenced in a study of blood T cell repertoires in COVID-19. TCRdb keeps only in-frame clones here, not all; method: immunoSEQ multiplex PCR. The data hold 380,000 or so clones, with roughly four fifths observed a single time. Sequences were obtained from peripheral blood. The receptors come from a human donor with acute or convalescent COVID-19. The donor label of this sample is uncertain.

The DNA for the CDR3 is TGTGCCAGCTCACCACTGGATAGTCGGGACGAGCAGTACTTC. Translating gives CASSPLDSRDEQYF. V usage is TRBV18 and J usage is TRBJ2-7; no definite D call. V dropped 1 base and J dropped 5 bases, with 12 bases sitting between them. Germline-derived CDR1 and CDR2 are KGHSH and LQKENI. The length of the CDR3 is 14 residues.

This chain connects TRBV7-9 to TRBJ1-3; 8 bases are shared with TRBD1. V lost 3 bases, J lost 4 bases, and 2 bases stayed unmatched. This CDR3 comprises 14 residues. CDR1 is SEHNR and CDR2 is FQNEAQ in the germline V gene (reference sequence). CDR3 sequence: CASSFRGLGNTIYF. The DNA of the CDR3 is TGTGCCAGCAGCTTCAGGGGGCTAGGAAACACCATATATTTT.

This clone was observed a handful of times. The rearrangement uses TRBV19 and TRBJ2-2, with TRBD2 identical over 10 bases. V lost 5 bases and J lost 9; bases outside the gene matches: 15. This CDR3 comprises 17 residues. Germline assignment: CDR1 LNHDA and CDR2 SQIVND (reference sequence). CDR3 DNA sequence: TGTGCCAGTAGTCCGGTTATGACGCTAGCGGGAGCCAGGGAGCTGTTTTTT. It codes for CASSPVMTLAGARELFF.

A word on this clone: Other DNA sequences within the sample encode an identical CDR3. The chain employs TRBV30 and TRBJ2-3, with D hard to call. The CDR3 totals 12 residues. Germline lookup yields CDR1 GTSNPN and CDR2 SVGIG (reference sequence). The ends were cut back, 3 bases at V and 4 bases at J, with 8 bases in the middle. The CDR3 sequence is CAWSRGADTQYF. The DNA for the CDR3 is TGTGCCTGGAGCAGAGGCGCAGATACGCAGTATTTT.

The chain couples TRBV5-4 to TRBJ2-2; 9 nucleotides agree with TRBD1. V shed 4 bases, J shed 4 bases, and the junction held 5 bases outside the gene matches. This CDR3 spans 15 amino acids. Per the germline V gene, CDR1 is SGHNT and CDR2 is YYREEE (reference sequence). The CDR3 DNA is TGTGCCAGCAGCCAAGGGACAGGGCTCACCGGGGAGCTGTTTTTT. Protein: CASSQGTGLTGELFF.

The CDR3 sequence: CASSLSGTGNTEAFF. For the CDR3, the DNA is TGTGCCAGCAGTTTATCCGGGACAGGGAACACTGAAGCTTTCTTT. This chain connects TRBV28 to TRBJ1-1; 8 positions agree with TRBD1. CDR3 size: 15 residues. V was pared by 1 base and J by 1 base, with 2 bases of the junction left unmatched. Germline-derived CDR1 and CDR2 are MDHEN and SYDVKM.

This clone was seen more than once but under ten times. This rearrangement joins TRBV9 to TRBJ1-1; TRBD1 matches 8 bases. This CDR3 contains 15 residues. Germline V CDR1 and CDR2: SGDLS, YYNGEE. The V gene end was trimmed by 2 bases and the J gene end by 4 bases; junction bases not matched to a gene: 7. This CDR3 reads CASSVQTGVRTEAFF. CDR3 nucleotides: TGTGCCAGCAGCGTCCAGACAGGGGTTCGCACTGAAGCTTTCTTT.

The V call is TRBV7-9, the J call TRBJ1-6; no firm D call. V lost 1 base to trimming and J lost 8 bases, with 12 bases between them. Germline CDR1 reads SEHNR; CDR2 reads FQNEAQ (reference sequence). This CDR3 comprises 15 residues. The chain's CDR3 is CASSLGSDNYSPLHF. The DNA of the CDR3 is TGTGCCAGCAGCTTAGGTAGTGACAACTATTCACCCCTCCACTTT.

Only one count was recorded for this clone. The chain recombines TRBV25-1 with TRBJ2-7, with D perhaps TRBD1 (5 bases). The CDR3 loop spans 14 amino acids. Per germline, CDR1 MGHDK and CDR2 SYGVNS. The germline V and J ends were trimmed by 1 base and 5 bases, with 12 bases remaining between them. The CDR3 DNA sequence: TGTGCCAGCAGTGAATGGGGCAGGGTGGACGAGCAGTACTTC. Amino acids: CASSEWGRVDEQYF.

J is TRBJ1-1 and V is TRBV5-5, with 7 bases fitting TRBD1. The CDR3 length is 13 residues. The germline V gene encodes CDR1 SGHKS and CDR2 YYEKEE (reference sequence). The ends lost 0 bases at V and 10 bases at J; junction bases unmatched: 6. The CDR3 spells CASSLGGGALAFF. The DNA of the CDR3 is TGTGCCAGCAGCTTGGGAGGGGGCGCGTTAGCTTTCTTT.

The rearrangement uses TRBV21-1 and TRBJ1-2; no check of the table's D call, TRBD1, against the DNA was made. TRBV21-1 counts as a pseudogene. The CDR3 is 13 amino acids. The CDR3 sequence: CASSKWTGHGYTF. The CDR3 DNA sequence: TGTGCCAGCAGCAAATGGACAGGGCATGGCTACACCTTC.

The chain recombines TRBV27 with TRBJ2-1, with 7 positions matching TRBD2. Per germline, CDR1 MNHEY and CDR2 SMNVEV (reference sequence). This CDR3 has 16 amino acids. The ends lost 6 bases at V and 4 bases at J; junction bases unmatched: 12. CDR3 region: CASRLGRLADYNEQFF. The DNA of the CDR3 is TGTGCCAGCAGACTCGGGAGGCTAGCGGATTACAATGAGCAGTTCTTC.

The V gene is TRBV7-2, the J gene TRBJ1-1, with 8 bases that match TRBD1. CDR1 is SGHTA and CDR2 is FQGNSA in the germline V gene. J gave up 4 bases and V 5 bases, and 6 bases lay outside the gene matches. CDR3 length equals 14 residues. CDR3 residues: CASSTDRGGTEAFF. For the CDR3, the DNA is TGTGCCAGCAGCACCGACAGGGGAGGCACTGAAGCTTTCTTT.

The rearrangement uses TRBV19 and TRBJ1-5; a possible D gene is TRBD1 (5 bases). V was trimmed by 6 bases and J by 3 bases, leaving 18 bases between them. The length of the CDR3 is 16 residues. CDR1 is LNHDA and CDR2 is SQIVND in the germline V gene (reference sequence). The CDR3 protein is CASRDGGGFVNQPQHF. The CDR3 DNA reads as TGTGCCAGTAGGGACGGGGGAGGCTTTGTCAATCAGCCCCAGCATTTT.

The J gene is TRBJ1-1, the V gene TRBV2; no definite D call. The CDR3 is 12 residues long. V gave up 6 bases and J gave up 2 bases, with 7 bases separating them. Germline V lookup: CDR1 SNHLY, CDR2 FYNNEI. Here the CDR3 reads CASSLSNTEAFF. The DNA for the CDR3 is TGTGCCAGCAGCCTATCAAACACTGAAGCTTTCTTT.

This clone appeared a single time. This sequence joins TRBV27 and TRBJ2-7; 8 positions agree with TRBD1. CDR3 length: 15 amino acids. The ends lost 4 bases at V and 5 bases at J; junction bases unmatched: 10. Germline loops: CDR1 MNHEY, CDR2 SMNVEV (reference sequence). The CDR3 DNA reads TGTGCCAGCAGTTCGTCGGGACAGGCCCACAACGAGCAGTACTTC. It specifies CASSSSGQAHNEQYF.

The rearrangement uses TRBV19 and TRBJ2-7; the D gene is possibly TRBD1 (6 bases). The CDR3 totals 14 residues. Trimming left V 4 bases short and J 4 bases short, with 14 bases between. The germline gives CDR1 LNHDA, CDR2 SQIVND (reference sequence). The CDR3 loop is CASSTQGRGYEQYF. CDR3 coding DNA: TGTGCCAGTAGTACCCAGGGAAGGGGGTACGAGCAGTACTTC.

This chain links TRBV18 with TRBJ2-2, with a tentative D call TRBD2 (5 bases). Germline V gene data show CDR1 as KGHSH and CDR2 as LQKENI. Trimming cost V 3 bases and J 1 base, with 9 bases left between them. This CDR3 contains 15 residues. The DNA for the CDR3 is TGTGCCAGCTCACCGAGGGCGGAGAACACCGGGGAGCTGTTTTTT. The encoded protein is CASSPRAENTGELFF.

The chain's CDR3 is CASSGAGVNTEAFF. Written as DNA, the CDR3 is TGTGCCAGCAGTGGGGCGGGTGTGAACACTGAAGCTTTCTTT. The rearrangement joins TRBV2 to TRBJ1-1, with no clear D. This CDR3 contains 14 residues. V lost 4 bases to trimming and J lost 0 bases, with 9 bases between them. Germline CDR1 SNHLY, CDR2 FYNNEI.

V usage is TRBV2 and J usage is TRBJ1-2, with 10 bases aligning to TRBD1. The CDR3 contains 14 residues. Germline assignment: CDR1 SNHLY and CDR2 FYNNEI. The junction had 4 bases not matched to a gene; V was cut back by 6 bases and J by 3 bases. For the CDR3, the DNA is TGTGCCAGCAGGGGACAGGGGCGCTACTATGGCTACACCTTC. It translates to CASRGQGRYYGYTF. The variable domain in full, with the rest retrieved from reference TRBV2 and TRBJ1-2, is EPEVTQTPSHQVTQMGQEVILRCVPISNHLYFYWYRQILGQKVEFLVSFYNNEISEKSEIFDDQFSVERPDGSNFTLKIRSTKLEDSAMYFCASRGQGRYYGYTFGSGTRLTVV.

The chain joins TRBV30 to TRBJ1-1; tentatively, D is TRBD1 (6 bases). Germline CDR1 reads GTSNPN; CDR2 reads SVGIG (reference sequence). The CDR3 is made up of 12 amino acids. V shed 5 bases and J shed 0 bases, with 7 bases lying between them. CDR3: CAWDRMNTEAFF. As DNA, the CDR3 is TGTGCCTGGGACAGGATGAACACTGAAGCTTTCTTT.

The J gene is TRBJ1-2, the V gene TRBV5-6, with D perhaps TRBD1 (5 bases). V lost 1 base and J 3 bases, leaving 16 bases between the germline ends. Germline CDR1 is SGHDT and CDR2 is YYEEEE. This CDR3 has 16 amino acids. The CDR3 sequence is CASSLLREGGDYGYTF. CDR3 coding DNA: TGTGCCAGCAGCTTGCTCCGGGAGGGAGGGGACTATGGCTACACCTTC.

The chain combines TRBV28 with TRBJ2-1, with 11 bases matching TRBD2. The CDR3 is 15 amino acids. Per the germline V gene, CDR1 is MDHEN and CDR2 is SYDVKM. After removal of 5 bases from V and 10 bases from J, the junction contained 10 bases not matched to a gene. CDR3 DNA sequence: TGTGCCAGCAGTCTAGCGGGGGGCCCCAAGATGGAGCAGTTCTTC. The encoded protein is CASSLAGGPKMEQFF.

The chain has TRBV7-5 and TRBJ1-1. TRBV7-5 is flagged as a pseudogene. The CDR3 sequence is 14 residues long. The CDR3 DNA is TGTGTCAGAAGCTTTCGCCGGGATGTCACTGAAGCTTTCTTT. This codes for CVRSFRRDVTEAFF.

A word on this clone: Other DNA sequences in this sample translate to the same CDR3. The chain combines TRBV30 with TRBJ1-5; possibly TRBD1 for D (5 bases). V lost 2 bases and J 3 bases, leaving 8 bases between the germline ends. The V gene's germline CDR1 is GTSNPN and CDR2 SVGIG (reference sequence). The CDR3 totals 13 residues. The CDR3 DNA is TGTGCCTGGAGTTCAGGGCCCAATCAGCCCCAGCATTTT. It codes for CAWSSGPNQPQHF.

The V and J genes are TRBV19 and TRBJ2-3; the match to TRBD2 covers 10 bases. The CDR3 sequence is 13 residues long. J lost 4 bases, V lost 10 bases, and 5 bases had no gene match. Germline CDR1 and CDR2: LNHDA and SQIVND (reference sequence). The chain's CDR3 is CATSGRAADTQYF. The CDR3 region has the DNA TGTGCCACCAGCGGGAGGGCCGCAGATACGCAGTATTTT.

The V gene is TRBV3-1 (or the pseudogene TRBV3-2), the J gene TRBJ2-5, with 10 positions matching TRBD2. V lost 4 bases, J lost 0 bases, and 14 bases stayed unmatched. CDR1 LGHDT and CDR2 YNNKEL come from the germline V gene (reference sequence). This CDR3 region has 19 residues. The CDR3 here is CASSPYSSSGGEYQETQYF. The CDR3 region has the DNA TGTGCCAGCAGCCCATATAGCTCTAGCGGGGGCGAGTACCAAGAGACCCAGTACTTC.

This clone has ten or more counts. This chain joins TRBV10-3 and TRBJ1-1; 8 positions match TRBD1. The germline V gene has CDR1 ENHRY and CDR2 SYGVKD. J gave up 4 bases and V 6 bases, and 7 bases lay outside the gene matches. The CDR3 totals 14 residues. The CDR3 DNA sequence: TGTGCCATCAGAGCCAGACAGGGGAGCACTGAAGCTTTCTTT. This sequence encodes CAIRARQGSTEAFF.

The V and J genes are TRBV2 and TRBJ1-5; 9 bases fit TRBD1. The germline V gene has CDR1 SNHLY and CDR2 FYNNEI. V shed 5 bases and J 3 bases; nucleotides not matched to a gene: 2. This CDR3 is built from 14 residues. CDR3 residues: CASSWTGANQPQHF. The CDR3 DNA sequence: TGTGCCAGCAGTTGGACAGGGGCCAATCAGCCCCAGCATTTT.

The CDR3 nucleotides are TGCGCCAGCAGCCTGGGCGGTAATGAGGGCTATGGCTACACCTTC. Translated, it gives CASSLGGNEGYGYTF. The chain recombines TRBV5-1 with TRBJ1-2, with D unclear. The ends were cut back, 4 bases at V and 4 bases at J, with 17 bases in the middle. The germline CDR1 and CDR2 sequences are SGHRS and YFSETQ. The CDR3 has 15 residues.

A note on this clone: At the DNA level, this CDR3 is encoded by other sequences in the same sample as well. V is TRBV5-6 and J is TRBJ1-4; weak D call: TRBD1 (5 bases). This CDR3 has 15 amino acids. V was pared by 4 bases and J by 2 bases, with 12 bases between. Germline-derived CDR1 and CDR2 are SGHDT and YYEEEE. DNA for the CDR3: TGTGCCAGCAGCCTCCAGGGTAGCACTAATGAAAAACTGTTTTTT. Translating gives CASSLQGSTNEKLFF.